This T cell receptor (beta chain) was recorded in a study of blood T cell repertoires in COVID-19. V trimming: 0 bases; J trimming: 1 base; junction bases outside the gene matches: 10. The CDR3 totals 19 residues. The germline V gene encodes CDR1 SGHDT and CDR2 YYEEEE. Original analysis: Researchers report that nucleated cell counts were estimated from reference gene primer amplification. Only in-frame clones appear in the TCRdb table, and some are missing; sequencing was by immunoSEQ multiplex PCR. The V and J calls and clone size are taken from that table; D and trimming were inferred from the DNA. The sample holds about 370,000 clones, roughly nine tenths seen once.

The sequencing input was peripheral blood. The source is a woman in her 30s with COVID-19, enrolled during active disease. The chain links TRBV5-6 to TRBJ1-6; 7 bases are shared with TRBD1. The DNA of the CDR3 is TGTGCCAGCAGCTTGGATTTGGAGACAGGGAGATCCTATAATTCACCCCTCCACTTT. Protein: CASSLDLETGRSYNSPLHF. Supplemented by reference TRBV5-6 and TRBJ1-6, the full variable domain reads DAGVTQSPTHLIKTRGQQVTLRCSPKSGHDTVSWYQQALGQGPQFIFQYYEEEERQRGNFPDRFSGHQFPNYSSELNVNALLLGDSALYLCASSLDLETGRSYNSPLHFGNGTRLTVT.